Here is one TCR beta chain with its context. There are a few counts of this clonotype. No cognate antigen has been identified for it. Base qualities are missing; no much larger clone stands one base away. The trim is 10 bases for V and 0 bases for J, with a gap of 13 bases between the germline ends. Via the germline V gene, CDR1 is SGHTA and CDR2 FQGNSA. The CDR3 runs 14 amino acids, cysteine and phenylalanine included. Only CDR3 DNA remains: 42 bases, in frame from the first base. TCR beta CDR3 regions were amplified from RNA transcripts. For the first round of RT-PCR on the TCR CDR3, the HTBI primer set was used together with the Qiagen OneStep RT-PCR kit. A second multiplex PCR round built the libraries, followed by size selection and purification. Paired-end sequencing of the libraries was performed with 100 bp reads on an Illumina HiSeq2000. The paper's processing steps were these. SOAPnuke was used to process the raw data, throwing out any read that contained adapters or uncalled bases, had a mean Phred below 15, or lacked an exact constant-primer or identifier match. COPE v1.2.5 was used to merge high-quality paired reads, and clonotypes were defined as unique nucleotide sequences. MiTCR v1.1 was used to align the clonotypes against IMGT TRBV, TRBD and TRBJ reference segments. The analysis was restricted to V-J combinations with a frequency above 0.0001, which together covered 99% to 99.2% of the repertoires. The TCS score was defined as the ratio of F50 (clonal expansion) to E x V (chaos), calculated using BLOSUM62-based TCRdist between CDR3 peptides within each V-J. Welch's t-statistics and random forest reduced around 550 V-J features to roughly 13, which were used in a naive Bayes classifier (R e1071). TCRdb reanalyzed the raw reads on its own, using fastp at Q25 for trimming and MiXCR for clone calling, and kept in-frame beta chains. Every entry covers one CDR3 protein and lists the most common genes and DNA from its rows. TCRdb assigned the V and J calls; the authors' analysis was not used. The sample records 550,000 to 800,000 distinct CDR3 sequences, about 18% of which are singletons. The ten biggest clones cover around a sixth of the sample.

Stable Graves' hyperthyroidism was defined as no progression to ophthalmopathy during 18 months of follow-up. Hyperthyroidism patients were newly diagnosed, with disease duration under 2 months, and aged 18 to 65 years. Any patient with an uncontrolled infection, another autoimmune disease, pregnancy or lactation was excluded. Diagnoses were established on the basis of clinical symptoms, serum thyroxine and TRAb, thyroid ultrasound, and orbital computed tomography. Ficoll-Paque density gradient centrifugation was used to isolate PBMCs from about 9.4 ml of fresh peripheral blood. Total RNA was extracted using Trizol reagent, and RNA quality was assessed on an Agilent 2100 Bioanalyzer. This sample is drawn from a study of T cells in Graves' hyperthyroidism and ophthalmopathy (dated by TCRdb to between 2018 and 2021). Looking at the study overall: Peripheral blood was sampled at the time of initial diagnosis, prior to any treatment. To identify distinguishing TCR V-J signatures, a discovery cohort of 90 to 100 patients was used, comprising 43 with Graves' ophthalmopathy and 55 to 65 with stable Graves' hyperthyroidism. An independent validation cohort of around 19 hyperthyroidism patients and about 15 patients who later progressed to ophthalmopathy tested prospective prediction of ophthalmopathy. The roughly 100 discovery patients were randomly divided into training and test sets at a 7:3 ratio. In several Graves' hyperthyroidism patients, the study also compared T-cell repertoires from thyroid tissue with T-cell repertoires from blood. After blood sampling, hyperthyroidism patients were treated with methimazole at a starting dose of 30 mg daily, and ophthalmopathy patients were treated with high-dose intravenous methylprednisolone. The paper describes TCR Vbeta CDR3 sequencing of 130 to 150 peripheral blood samples, made up of around 41 ophthalmopathy patients, 70 to 75 hyperthyroidism patients and about 17 progressor patients. General conclusions and limits of the study: Most expanded thyroid clonotypes (frequency above 0.001) were also found in blood, which suggests that blood repertoires may mirror thyroid immune responses. In validation, progression to ophthalmopathy was predicted by the model with 70% to 71% sensitivity and 72% to 85% specificity, a median of approximately 7.1 months before onset. Sample size was not statistically predetermined, and blinding of investigators to group allocation was not performed. A model built on a 13 V-J signature distinguished ophthalmopathy from stable hyperthyroidism, reaching around 87% sensitivity and 81% to 83% specificity in cross-validation and 80%/75% in testing.

The specimen sequenced was blood. Here the chain combines TRBV7-2 and TRBJ2-1; the D gene is perhaps TRBD1, from 6 matching bases. The TCR was taken from a man aged 50 to 60 with Graves' hyperthyroidism. The CDR3 protein sequence reads: CATNGQSSYNEQFF. The DNA sequence is as follows: TGTGCCACCAACGGACAGAGCTCCTACAATGAGCAGTTCTTC.